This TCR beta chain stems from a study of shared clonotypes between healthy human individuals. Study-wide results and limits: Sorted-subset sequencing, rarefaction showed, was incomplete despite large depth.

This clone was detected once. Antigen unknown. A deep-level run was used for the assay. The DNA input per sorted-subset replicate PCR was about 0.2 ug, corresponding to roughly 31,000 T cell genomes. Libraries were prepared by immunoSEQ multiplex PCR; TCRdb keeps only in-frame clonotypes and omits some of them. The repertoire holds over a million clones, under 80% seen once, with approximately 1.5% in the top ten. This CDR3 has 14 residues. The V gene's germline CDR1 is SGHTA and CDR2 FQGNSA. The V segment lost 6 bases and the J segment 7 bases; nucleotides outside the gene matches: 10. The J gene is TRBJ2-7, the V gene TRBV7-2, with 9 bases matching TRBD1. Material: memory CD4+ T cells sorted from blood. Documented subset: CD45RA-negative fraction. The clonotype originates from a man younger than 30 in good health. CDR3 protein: CASSTDRGVREQYF. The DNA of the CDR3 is TGTGCCAGCAGTACGGACAGGGGAGTGAGGGAGCAGTACTTC.